This T cell receptor (beta chain) was sequenced in a study of early T cells in non-severe SARS-CoV-2 infection. Across the study: Unsorted whole blood bulk RNA was sequenced, with unpaired chains. The study, taken as a whole, reports: Missing private and CD4 specificities, VDJdb matching favored anti-spike CD8 responses.

This clonotype was found many times. Antigen: not known. As part of library construction, unique molecular identifiers were attached to individual cDNA molecules. TCRdb recomputed calls from the 5' RACE reads with MiXCR, one row per CDR3 protein. This table holds about 110,000 distinct CDR3 sequences, over 9.5% found once. The V and J ends lost 5 bases and 0 bases respectively, with 13 bases between them. The germline V gene has CDR1 SQVTM and CDR2 ANQGSEA. This CDR3 is 14 amino acids long. Source: whole blood, taken at baseline. The genes are TRBV29-1 and TRBJ1-1; D is perhaps TRBD1 (6 bases). This receptor was obtained from an adult who was a healthcare worker with PCR-confirmed SARS-CoV-2 infection or an uninfected control (not recorded which). CDR3 sequence (DNA): TGCAGCGTTAAAGGACAGCTCATGAACACTGAAGCTTTCTTT. This sequence encodes CSVKGQLMNTEAFF.